A selection of T cell receptor beta chains follows, all from one sample in a study of blood T cells in healthy people across ages. TCRdb called the 5' RACE reads again in MiXCR, with one record for every CDR3 protein. The sample holds hundreds of thousands of distinct CDR3 sequences, around 54% seen once. Sample: blood. These receptors came from a man between 60 and 75 years old in good health. Each CDR3 is given with its conserved first and last residue. The order of the fields is clone size, D gene, J gene, V gene, CDR3 protein, CDR3 DNA. D genes are given only for firm matches. Part of the rows lack a size; the others show once, few, many or a class for expanded clones.

-,TRBD2,TRBJ2-1,TRBV9,CASSITGGPYNEQFF,TGTGCCAGCAGCATCACGGGGGGGCCATACAATGAGCAGTTCTTC
-,TRBD2,TRBJ2-3,TRBV29-1,CSAVLAGGRTDTQYF,TGCAGCGCCGTTCTAGCGGGGGGCCGCACAGATACGCAGTATTTT
many,TRBD2,TRBJ2-5,TRBV10-3,CAISDPGRGGSQETQYF,TGTGCCATCAGTGACCCCGGCCGGGGGGGTTCGCAAGAGACCCAGTACTTC
-,-,TRBJ1-2,TRBV7-9,CASSTWTGYTF,TGTGCCAGCAGCACTTGGACAGGCTACACCTTC
-,-,TRBJ2-7,TRBV5-1,CASSPHWGYEQYF,TGCGCCAGCAGTCCCCATTGGGGGTACGAGCAGTACTTC
-,-,TRBJ2-3,TRBV9,CASSVEGQSTDTQYF,TGTGCCAGCAGCGTAGAGGGGCAGAGCACAGATACGCAGTATTTT
-,-,TRBJ2-5,TRBV29-1,CSVEPAHNEQYF,TGCAGCGTTGAGCCCGCCCACAATGAGCAGTACTTC
once,-,TRBJ2-3,TRBV5-1,CASTSDTPRTDTQYF,TGCGCCAGCACGTCGGACACACCCCGCACAGATACGCAGTATTTT
-,TRBD1,TRBJ1-1,TRBV5-1,CASSRNGQGSEAFF,TGCGCCAGCAGCAGAAATGGACAGGGGTCTGAAGCTTTCTTT
few,TRBD1,TRBJ2-5,TRBV29-1,CSEGQGARETQYF,TGCAGCGAGGGACAGGGGGCAAGAGAGACCCAGTACTTC
-,-,TRBJ2-2,TRBV5-1,CASSLIVPLTGELFF,TGCGCCAGCAGCTTGATCGTCCCATTGACCGGGGAGCTGTTTTTT
-,TRBD1,TRBJ1-2,TRBV9,CASSLGGTGYNGYTF,TGTGCCAGCAGCCTCGGGGGGACAGGGTACAATGGCTACACCTTC
-,-,TRBJ2-1,TRBV5-5,CASSLAGSVLRGNEQFF,TGTGCCAGCAGCTTGGCCGGATCAGTTCTCAGGGGCAATGAGCAGTTCTTC
-,-,TRBJ1-6,TRBV7-2,CASSARATDNSPLHF,TGTGCCAGCAGCGCGCGGGCAACAGATAATTCACCCCTCCACTTT
-,-,TRBJ2-1,TRBV12-3/TRBV12-4,CAISQGNNEQFF,TGTGCCATCTCACAGGGAAACAATGAGCAGTTCTTC
few,-,TRBJ2-5,TRBV9,CASSVYGIGGETQYF,TGTGCCAGCAGCGTATATGGTATTGGGGGAGAGACCCAGTACTTC
-,-,TRBJ2-3,TRBV28,CASSSPLGRTDTQYF,TGTGCCAGCAGTTCCCCCCTAGGGCGCACAGATACGCAGTATTTT
-,-,TRBJ2-5,TRBV6-5,CASSYPLNGLLLGETQYF,TGTGCCAGCAGTTACCCCCTAAATGGACTACTATTGGGAGAGACCCAGTACTTC
-,-,TRBJ2-5,TRBV5-1,CASSPRRGDETQYF,TGCGCCAGCAGCCCACGCAGGGGTGATGAGACCCAGTACTTC
few,-,TRBJ2-5,TRBV20-1,CSARDAGWTQYF,TGCAGTGCTAGAGACGCGGGGTGGACCCAGTACTTC
few,TRBD1,TRBJ2-1,TRBV10-3,CAITGTGGNQNEQFF,TGTGCCATCACCGGGACAGGGGGCAATCAGAATGAGCAGTTCTTC
-,-,TRBJ1-1,TRBV28,CASSPLGEMNTEAFF,TGTGCCAGCAGTCCATTGGGGGAAATGAACACTGAAGCTTTCTTT
-,TRBD1,TRBJ2-5,TRBV12-3/TRBV12-4,CATRSGTGGQETQYF,TGTGCCACCAGGTCCGGGACAGGGGGTCAAGAGACCCAGTACTTC
-,-,TRBJ1-2,TRBV20-1,CSAGGGGYTF,TGCAGTGCTGGGGGGGGTGGCTACACCTTC
-,-,TRBJ1-1,TRBV5-1,CASSGAGSNTEAFF,TGCGCCAGCAGCGGGGCGGGGTCGAACACTGAAGCTTTCTTT
-,TRBD2,TRBJ2-1,TRBV12-3/TRBV12-4,CASRQAGGGQFF,TGTGCCAGCAGGCAAGCGGGGGGAGGGCAGTTCTTC
few,TRBD2,TRBJ2-5,TRBV7-2,CASTNKRGRETQYF,TGTGCCAGCACCAACAAGCGGGGGCGAGAGACCCAGTACTTC
-,TRBD1,TRBJ2-1,TRBV20-1,CSARIQGAPFHNEQFF,TGCAGTGCTAGAATTCAGGGGGCCCCGTTTCACAATGAGCAGTTCTTC
few,TRBD1,TRBJ1-6,TRBV10-3,CASRTGWNSPLHF,TGTGCCTCGCGGACAGGGTGGAATTCACCCCTCCACTTT
-,TRBD1,TRBJ2-1,TRBV5-1,CASSLGDRGPTNEQFF,TGCGCCAGCAGCTTGGGCGACAGGGGGCCCACCAATGAGCAGTTCTTC
-,TRBD1,TRBJ1-2,TRBV5-1,CASSLGGQGESYGYTF,TGCGCCAGCAGCTTGGGGGGACAGGGGGAAAGCTATGGCTACACCTTC
-,-,TRBJ2-5,TRBV9,CASSEDQETQYF,TGTGCCAGCAGCGAGGACCAAGAGACCCAGTACTTC
-,-,TRBJ1-5,TRBV29-1,CSVGVFGRNQPQHF,TGCAGCGTAGGGGTCTTCGGGAGGAATCAGCCCCAGCATTTT
-,-,TRBJ2-5,TRBV4-1,CASSQDSQFQETQYF,TGCGCCAGCAGCCAAGACAGCCAGTTTCAAGAGACCCAGTACTTC
few,-,TRBJ1-5,TRBV7-2,CASSLGSTSNQPQHF,TGTGCCAGCAGCTTAGGCTCCACTAGCAATCAGCCCCAGCATTTT
once,-,TRBJ2-6,TRBV7-2,CASSLEAVLSGANVLTF,TGTGCCAGCAGCTTAGAGGCAGTCCTCTCTGGGGCCAACGTCCTGACTTTC
-,-,TRBJ2-5,TRBV10-2,CASKPGRGQETQYF,TGCGCCAGCAAACCAGGTAGAGGTCAAGAGACCCAGTACTTC
-,TRBD1,TRBJ2-1,TRBV20-1,CSARDRDSTYNEQFF,TGCAGTGCTAGAGACCGGGACAGCACCTACAATGAGCAGTTCTTC
-,-,TRBJ2-5,TRBV2,CARGGEGQETQYF,TGTGCCAGAGGGGGAGAGGGCCAAGAGACCCAGTACTTC
-,-,TRBJ2-1,TRBV11-3,CASTPPGHEQFF,TGTGCCAGCACCCCCCCCGGGCACGAGCAGTTCTTC
-,TRBD1,TRBJ1-1,TRBV6-5,CASSYPGQGWAFF,TGTGCCAGCAGTTACCCGGGACAGGGATGGGCTTTCTTT
-,TRBD1,TRBJ2-1,TRBV11-3,CASSLLTGLGEQFF,TGTGCCAGCAGCTTACTGACAGGGCTGGGTGAGCAGTTCTTC
few,TRBD1,TRBJ1-6,TRBV27,CASSRPDRENSPLHF,TGTGCCAGCAGCAGACCGGACAGGGAGAATTCACCCCTCCACTTT
-,-,TRBJ2-5,TRBV20-1,CSAPPRGGETQYF,TGCAGTGCTCCTCCGCGGGGCGGGGAGACCCAGTACTTC
-,-,TRBJ2-7,TRBV7-9,CASSFLGGPGEQYF,TGTGCCAGCAGCTTTTTGGGGGGACCAGGGGAGCAGTACTTC
few,-,TRBJ1-4,TRBV7-9,CASSPRPGGNEKLFF,TGTGCCAGCAGCCCGAGGCCGGGAGGGAATGAAAAACTGTTTTTT
-,-,TRBJ2-1,TRBV29-1,CSVDGGRAEQFF,TGCAGCGTTGATGGGGGTAGGGCTGAGCAGTTCTTC
few,-,TRBJ2-7,TRBV25-1,CASSECPRTLYEQYF,TGTGCCAGCAGTGAATGCCCTCGGACTTTATACGAGCAGTACTTC